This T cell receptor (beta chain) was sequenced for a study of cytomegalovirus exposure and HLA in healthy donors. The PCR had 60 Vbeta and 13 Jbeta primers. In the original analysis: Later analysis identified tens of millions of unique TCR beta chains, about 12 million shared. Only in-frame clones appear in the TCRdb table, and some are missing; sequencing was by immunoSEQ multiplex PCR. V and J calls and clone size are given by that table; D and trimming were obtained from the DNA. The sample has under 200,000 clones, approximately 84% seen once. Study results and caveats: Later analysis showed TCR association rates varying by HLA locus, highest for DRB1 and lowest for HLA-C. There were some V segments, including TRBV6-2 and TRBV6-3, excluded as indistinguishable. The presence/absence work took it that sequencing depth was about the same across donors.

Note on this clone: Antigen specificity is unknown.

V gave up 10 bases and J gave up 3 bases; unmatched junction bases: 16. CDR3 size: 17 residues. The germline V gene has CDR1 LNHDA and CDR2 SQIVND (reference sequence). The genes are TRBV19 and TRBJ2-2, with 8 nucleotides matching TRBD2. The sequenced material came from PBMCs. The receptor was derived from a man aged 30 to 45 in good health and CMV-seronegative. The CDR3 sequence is CATQDSRTSSDTGELFF. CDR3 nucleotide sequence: TGTGCCACCCAGGACAGTCGGACTAGCTCGGACACCGGGGAGCTGTTTTTT.